This TCR beta chain was captured in a study of blood T cell repertoires in COVID-19. As for the study in general: The United States, Italy and Spain provided the acute and convalescent COVID-19 samples. T cells, B-cell-depleted T cells, or PBMCs supplied cDNA or gDNA.

As handled by the study authors: Cell counts per sample came from amplifying reference gene primers. Sequencing was performed with immunoSEQ multiplex PCR; in TCRdb, only in-frame clones are kept and a portion is missing. V and J calls plus clone size are reproduced from that table; the DNA served to infer D and trimming. Among tens of thousands of clones listed, about 85% were seen once. V lost 1 base to trimming and J lost 3 bases; unmatched junction nucleotides: 3. Germline V gene lookup returns CDR1 SGHRS and CDR2 YFSETQ. The CDR3 extends over 15 amino acids. The TCR originated in a male donor with acute or convalescent COVID-19. The rearrangement uses TRBV5-1 and TRBJ1-1, with 10 bases matching TRBD1. Sequencing was carried out using peripheral blood. In DNA, the CDR3 is TGCGCCAGCAGCTTGACCGGGACAGGGGACACTGAAGCTTTCTTT. Amino acid sequence: CASSLTGTGDTEAFF.